The clone carrying this T cell receptor (beta chain) was recorded many times. Its antigen is currently unknown. This entry is derived from a study of CD8 T cells in ankylosing spondylitis. CDR1 is DFQATT, CDR2 SNEGSKA, per germline (reference sequence). The ends lost 0 bases at V and 7 bases at J; junction bases unmatched: 7. CDR3 length equals 15 residues. Study results and caveats: A CD8+ phenotype characterized the disease-linked clones, which were relatively rare in peripheral blood. Both synovial fluid and blood in reactive arthritis had previously been reported to carry some motif variants.

TCRdb re-called the 5' RACE reads through MiXCR, storing one row per CDR3 protein. Of some 250,000 distinct CDR3 sequences in the sample, around 7.8% were seen once. Sequenced material: blood, either unsorted or a sorted T cell fraction (not recorded which). This receptor was identified in a male donor with ankylosing spondylitis or in good health (not recorded which). J is TRBJ2-7 and V is TRBV20-1, with TRBD2 matching 12 bases. The CDR3 reads CSARDRLAGVGEQYF. CDR3 nucleotide sequence: TGCAGTGCTAGAGATCGACTAGCGGGAGTAGGGGAGCAGTACTTC.